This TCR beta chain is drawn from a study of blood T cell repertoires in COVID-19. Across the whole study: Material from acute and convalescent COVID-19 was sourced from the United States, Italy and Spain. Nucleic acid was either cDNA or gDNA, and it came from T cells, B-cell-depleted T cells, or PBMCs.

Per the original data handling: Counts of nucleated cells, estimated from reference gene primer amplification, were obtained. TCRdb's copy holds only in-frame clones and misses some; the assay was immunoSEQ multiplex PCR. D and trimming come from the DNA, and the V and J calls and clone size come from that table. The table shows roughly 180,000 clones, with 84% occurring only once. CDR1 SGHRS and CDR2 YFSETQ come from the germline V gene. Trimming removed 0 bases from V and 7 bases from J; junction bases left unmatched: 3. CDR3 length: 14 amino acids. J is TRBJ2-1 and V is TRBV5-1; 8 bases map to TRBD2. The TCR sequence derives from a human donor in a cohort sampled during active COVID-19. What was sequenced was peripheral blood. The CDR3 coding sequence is TGCGCCAGCAGCTTGGGGGGACTAGAGAATGAGCAGTTCTTC. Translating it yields CASSLGGLENEQFF.